This TCR beta chain was obtained from a study of beta chain features in type 1 diabetes. The overall study: Patients were similar to healthy donors in age and gender (as well as in cell yields). Study conclusions and caveats: Shorter TCRB CDR3s, moderately but significantly so, were found in Type 1 diabetes patients in all four CD4+ subsets. Cells expressing TCR highly could be over-represented by cDNA sequencing. Within patients, naive, central memory and Treg TCRB repertoires seemed more similar than within healthy donors.

Turning to this clone: No antigen is known for it.

Isolated RNA was reverse transcribed in full, so expressed TCRB transcripts were sequenced. The study sequenced naive, central memory and regulatory T cell samples to an average of about 3.6 million reads. Sequencing was performed with immunoSEQ multiplex PCR; in TCRdb, only in-frame clones are kept and a portion is missing. The sample lists about 190,000 clones, approximately 8.1% occurring once. This clonotype originated in a woman aged 40 to 50 with type 1 diabetes. The sequenced sample was central memory CD4+ T cells from blood.

The CDR3: CASSTQRGQRGTEAFF. Written as DNA, the CDR3 is TGTGCCAGTAGTACCCAAAGGGGGCAAAGGGGAACTGAAGCTTTCTTT. V is TRBV19 and J is TRBJ1-1; 7 positions agree with TRBD1. The CDR3 is 16 amino acids. The V and J ends lost 4 bases and 5 bases, in that order; junction bases with no gene match: 13. Germline assignment: CDR1 LNHDA and CDR2 SQIVND (reference sequence).